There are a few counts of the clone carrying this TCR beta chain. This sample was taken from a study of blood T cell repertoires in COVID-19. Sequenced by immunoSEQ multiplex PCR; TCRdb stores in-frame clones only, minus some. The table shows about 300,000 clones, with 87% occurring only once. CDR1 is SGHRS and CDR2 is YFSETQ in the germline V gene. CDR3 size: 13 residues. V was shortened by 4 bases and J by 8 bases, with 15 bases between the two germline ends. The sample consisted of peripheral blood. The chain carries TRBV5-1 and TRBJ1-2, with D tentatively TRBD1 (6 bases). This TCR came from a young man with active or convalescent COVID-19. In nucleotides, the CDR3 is TGCGCCAGCAGCCCAGGGACATCTCAGGGCTACACCTTC. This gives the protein CASSPGTSQGYTF.